Each of the 17 T cell receptor beta chains below was sequenced from the same sample in a study of T cell responses to AZD1222 COVID-19 vaccine. Repertoires were generated with immunoSEQ multiplex PCR, while TCRdb's copy carries only in-frame clones and drops some. The sample has over 150,000 clones, just over 90% seen once. The source was peripheral blood, collected on day 0 of MenACWY control vaccination. These receptors were obtained from an adult in good health.

The chain has TRBV6-2 or TRBV6-3 and TRBJ2-5, with 7 nucleotides matching TRBD1. Germline V gene sequence: CDR1 MNHEY, CDR2 SVGEGT. The junction had 14 bases not matched to a gene; V was cut back by 2 bases and J by 5 bases. The CDR3 loop spans 17 amino acids. The CDR3 is CASSYGVVRTGKETQYF. CDR3 DNA sequence: TGTGCCAGCAGTTACGGGGTGGTGAGGACAGGAAAGGAGACCCAGTACTTC.

For this clone: Other DNA sequences in this specimen translate into the identical CDR3. The CDR3 here is CASSQVAGNTIYF. The CDR3 DNA reads TGTGCCAGCAGCCAAGTCGCGGGAAACACCATATATTTT. The chain recombines TRBV3-1 (or the pseudogene TRBV3-2) with TRBJ1-3; unclear D gene. There are 13 residues in the CDR3. Trimming left V 1 base short and J 4 bases short, with 5 bases between. Per germline, CDR1 LGHDT and CDR2 YNNKEL (reference sequence).

The gene calls are TRBV7-9 and TRBJ1-2, with D uncertain. This CDR3 comprises 14 residues. CDR1 and CDR2 from the germline V gene are SEHNR and FQNEAQ (reference sequence). V was clipped by 1 base and J by 4 bases, with 10 bases between them. As DNA, the CDR3 is TGTGCCAGCAGCTTAGAAATCGGAATCTATGGCTACACCTTC. It specifies CASSLEIGIYGYTF.

CDR3 amino acids: CASSYSPTGGMSFF. The CDR3 DNA sequence: TGTGCCAGCAGTTACTCTCCGACAGGGGGCATGTCTTTCTTT. The rearrangement uses TRBV6-5 and TRBJ1-1, with 10 bases identical to TRBD1. Germline lookup yields CDR1 MNHEY and CDR2 SVGAGI. There are 14 residues in the CDR3. Trimming at V came to 0 bases and at J to 12 bases, leaving 7 bases not matched to a gene.

V gene TRBV19 combines with J gene TRBJ2-3; D not certain. From germline, CDR1 is LNHDA and CDR2 SQIVND (reference sequence). The CDR3 loop spans 12 amino acids. V lost 0 bases and J 10 bases, leaving 8 bases between the germline ends. CDR3 in amino acids: CASSIDLGPQYF. The CDR3 DNA sequence: TGTGCCAGTAGTATAGATCTGGGTCCGCAGTATTTT.

The V call is TRBV6-7, the J call TRBJ2-2; D call uncertain. TRBV6-7 counts as an open reading frame of uncertain function. This CDR3 is built from 15 residues. Trimming pared 2 bases from V and 1 base from J, leaving 8 bases between. CDR3 DNA sequence: TGTGCCAGCAGTTACCTTTTGGGGAACACCGGGGAGCTGTTTTTT. Translating gives CASSYLLGNTGELFF.

The chain carries TRBV5-1 and TRBJ1-6; 9 bases fit TRBD1. This CDR3 is 16 amino acids long. Trimming took 2 bases from V and 4 from J; bases not matched to a gene: 4. In germline, CDR1 is SGHRS, CDR2 YFSETQ. The CDR3 here is CASSFGTGTYNSPLHF. CDR3 DNA: TGCGCCAGCAGCTTCGGGACAGGGACATATAATTCACCCCTCCACTTT.

This clone was recorded a few times. The genes are TRBV7-9 and TRBJ2-7; D ambiguous. Germline loops: CDR1 SEHNR, CDR2 FQNEAQ (reference sequence). This CDR3 region has 16 residues. V lost 3 bases and J 0 bases, leaving 15 bases between the germline ends. CDR3 sequence: CASSFVNLLGSYEQYF. CDR3 bases: TGTGCCAGCAGCTTCGTGAACCTGCTGGGCTCCTACGAGCAGTACTTC.

The rearrangement uses TRBV14 and TRBJ2-7; 8 bases are shared with TRBD2. Germline V lookup: CDR1 SGHDN, CDR2 FVKESK. The trim removed 1 base at V and 3 bases at J, leaving 2 bases unmatched. The CDR3 covers 14 residues. CDR3 protein: CASSQGSGSYEQYF. The DNA of the CDR3 is TGTGCCAGCAGCCAAGGCAGCGGGAGCTACGAGCAGTACTTC. Together with reference TRBV14 and TRBJ2-7, the CDR3 gives the full variable domain: EAGVTQFPSHSVIEKGQTVTLRCDPISGHDNLYWYRRVMGKEIKFLLHFVKESKQDESGMPNNRFLAERTGGTYSTLKVQPAELEDSGVYFCASSQGSGSYEQYFGPGTRLTVT.

This clone occurred once. The chain couples TRBV19 to TRBJ2-5; D perhaps matches TRBD2 (6 bases). Germline V gene lookup returns CDR1 LNHDA and CDR2 SQIVND (reference sequence). The length of the CDR3 is 15 residues. V dropped 3 bases and J dropped 4 bases, with 15 bases sitting between them. CDR3 loop: CASSIHLEGSETQYF. The CDR3 DNA follows: TGTGCCAGTAGTATTCACTTGGAGGGATCAGAGACCCAGTACTTC.

This chain links TRBV28 with TRBJ1-1; D is uncertain. CDR1 and CDR2 (germline): MDHEN, SYDVKM. This CDR3 contains 16 residues. V lost 6 bases, J lost 0 bases, and 17 bases lay in between. The CDR3 reads CASSIGPFPLNTEAFF. CDR3 DNA: TGTGCCAGCAGCATCGGACCGTTCCCTCTGAACACTGAAGCTTTCTTT. The variable domain in full, with the rest retrieved from reference TRBV28 and TRBJ1-1, is DVKVTQSSRYLVKRTGEKVFLECVQDMDHENMFWYRQDPGLGLRLIYFSYDVKMKEKGDIPEGYSVSREKKERFSLILESASTNQTSMYLCASSIGPFPLNTEAFFGQGTRLTVV.

The chain joins TRBV11-3 to TRBJ2-1; the D call may be TRBD1 or TRBD2 (5 bases each). V was trimmed by 5 bases and J by 7 bases, leaving 12 bases between them. CDR3 length: 13 residues. The germline V gene encodes CDR1 SGHNT and CDR2 YENEEA. The CDR3 sequence is CASSEGPRNEQFF. The CDR3 coding sequence is TGTGCCAGCAGCGAGGGGCCGAGGAATGAGCAGTTCTTC.

The V gene is TRBV15, the J gene TRBJ1-2; D might be TRBD1 (6 bases). Germline-derived CDR1 and CDR2 are LNHNV and YYDKDF (reference sequence). V lost 4 bases and J 6 bases, leaving 24 bases between the germline ends. This CDR3 comprises 17 residues. CDR3 sequence reads: CATSMGVGGTGLNGYTF. In nucleotides, the CDR3 is TGTGCCACCAGCATGGGAGTGGGGGGAACAGGGTTAAATGGCTACACCTTC.

The chain has TRBV28 and TRBJ2-2, with D possibly matching TRBD1 (5 bases). CDR1 is MDHEN, CDR2 SYDVKM, per germline. CDR3 length equals 16 residues. V was cut by 4 bases and J by 0 bases, with 12 bases left in between. The CDR3 DNA follows: TGTGCCAGCAGTTCTTGGACACCGCCGAACACCGGGGAGCTGTTTTTT. This translates into CASSSWTPPNTGELFF.

J is TRBJ2-2 and V is TRBV28; 10 nucleotides line up with TRBD2. V shed 6 bases and J 7 bases; nucleotides not matched to a gene: 8. The V gene's germline CDR1 is MDHEN and CDR2 SYDVKM. The CDR3 covers 15 residues. The CDR3 sequence is CASRRTSGAGGELFF. In nucleotides, the CDR3 is TGTGCCAGCAGGCGGACTAGCGGAGCGGGCGGGGAGCTGTTTTTT. The full variable domain, rest sourced from reference TRBV28 and TRBJ2-2, is DVKVTQSSRYLVKRTGEKVFLECVQDMDHENMFWYRQDPGLGLRLIYFSYDVKMKEKGDIPEGYSVSREKKERFSLILESASTNQTSMYLCASRRTSGAGGELFFGEGSRLTVL.

V is TRBV19 and J is TRBJ2-2; 9 bases line up with TRBD2. The CDR3 has 14 residues. Germline CDR1 and CDR2: LNHDA and SQIVND (reference sequence). The trim removed 6 bases at V and 1 base at J, leaving 0 bases unmatched. CDR3 in amino acids: CASRLAGNTGELFF. CDR3 bases: TGTGCCAGTAGACTAGCGGGGAACACCGGGGAGCTGTTTTTT.

V gene TRBV3-1 (or the pseudogene TRBV3-2) combines with J gene TRBJ2-1; tentatively, D is TRBD1 (6 bases). This CDR3 is built from 17 residues. V lost 0 bases and J 5 bases, leaving 17 bases between the germline ends. The germline V gene has CDR1 LGHDT and CDR2 YNNKEL (reference sequence). The CDR3 DNA follows: TGTGCCAGCAGCCAAGATGCGGCCAGGGGCTTCGACAATGAGCAGTTCTTC. This sequence encodes CASSQDAARGFDNEQFF.